This entry features one T cell receptor beta chain sequence. Its specificity is unknown. Germline V gives CDR1 MNHEY, CDR2 SMNVEV (reference sequence). The CDR3 spans 15 residues. The V end was cut by 1 base, the J end by 2 bases, with 9 bases between. The data are from a study of CD8+ T cells in alopecia areata. Study-level information: Treatment ran 6 to 18 months, with 6 months of follow-up afterward.

Reverse transcribed after extraction, RNA yielded cDNA as the sequencing template. Using immunoSEQ multiplex PCR, the repertoire was profiled, and TCRdb retains in-frame clones only, with some absent. The sample shows fewer than 110,000 clones, over 75% of them seen only once. Broader study findings: With just one nonresponder, it is still uncertain whether baseline CD8+ expansion relates to response.

Treatment of the sample: oral pan-JAK inhibitor, 5-10 mg twice daily. Sorting of PBMCs yielded the CD4+ and CD8+ T cells. The rearrangement links TRBV27 to TRBJ2-1, with D possibly matching TRBD2 (6 bases). The input for sequencing was CD8+ T cells sorted from blood, taken between weeks 30 and 35, from a patient treated with tofacitinib. The receptor's source is a human donor with alopecia areata. The CDR3 loop reads CASSLWRGPYNEQFF. In DNA, the CDR3 is TGTGCCAGCAGTTTATGGCGGGGCCCCTACAATGAGCAGTTCTTC.